This T cell receptor beta chain was sequenced in a study of T cells in Graves' hyperthyroidism and ophthalmopathy. Turning to the study itself: Peripheral blood specimens were obtained at initial diagnosis, prior to any treatment.

Using RNA transcripts as the source, TCR beta CDR3 regions were amplified. The HTBI primer set served for first-round RT-PCR of the TCR CDR3. TCRdb re-derived calls from the multiplex PCR reads in MiXCR, one entry per CDR3 protein. The sample contains about 200,000 distinct CDR3 sequences, about 15% of which appear only once. Absent ophthalmopathy progression within 18 months defined stable Graves' hyperthyroidism. Recently diagnosed hyperthyroidism of less than 2 months' duration affected patients aged 18 to 65. Used for diagnoses were clinical symptoms, serum thyroxine and TRAb, thyroid ultrasound and orbital computed tomography. This clonotype was seen ten or more times. The sequence was collected from a woman aged 50 to 60 with Graves' hyperthyroidism. The specimen sequenced was blood.

The CDR3 loop is CASSYRGHETQYF. In DNA form, the CDR3 reads TGTGCCAGCAGTTACCGGGGCCACGAGACCCAGTACTTC. The V call is TRBV6-2 or TRBV6-3, the J call TRBJ2-5; D may match TRBD1 or TRBD2 (5 bases each). The CDR3 is 13 residues long. The V gene lost 2 bases and the J gene lost 5 bases, with 9 bases spanning the gap. CDR1 is MNHEY, CDR2 SVGEGT, per germline.